Sequencing of this TCR beta chain was carried out in a study of cytomegalovirus exposure and HLA in healthy donors. V gave up 1 base and J gave up 4 bases, with 10 bases separating them. The germline V gene encodes CDR1 MNHNS and CDR2 SASEGT. This CDR3 is built from 14 residues. The PCR ran on 60 Vbeta and 13 Jbeta primers. Generated by immunoSEQ multiplex PCR, the TCRdb table keeps only in-frame clones and is missing some. The listing records 200,000 to 250,000 clones. Sample: PBMCs. The clonotype comes from a girl aged 2 to 9 in good health and CMV-seropositive. The chain employs TRBV6-1 and TRBJ1-2; TRBD1 is a possible D gene (5 bases). CDR3 DNA sequence: TGTGCCAGCAGTGAAGGCAGGGCCGCCTATGGCTACACCTTC. Protein sequence: CASSEGRAAYGYTF.